This T cell receptor beta chain derives from a study of T-cell reconstitution after alpha-beta-depleted transplantation in children. Study results and caveats: About two months after transplant, alpha-beta T cells reportedly came from several hundred expanded graft clones. Most T-cell counts and diversity one year after the transplant came from T cells that were newly produced.

At least ten counts were recorded for this clonotype. What it binds is not known. Library preparation (for TCRbeta) was performed with unique molecular identifiers. TCRdb redid the calling of the PCR reads with MiXCR, one entry per CDR3 protein. This table has roughly 300,000 distinct CDR3 sequences, around 10% appearing once. The sample in question was peripheral blood, obtained 180 days after TCRalphabeta/CD19-depleted stem cell transplant. This clonotype was obtained from a male patient aged 2 to 10 who had a stem cell transplant for chronic granulomatous disease, so the T cells may come from the graft donor.

In nucleotides, the CDR3 is TGTGCCAGCAGCCCCACTGCCCCCTCTGGGGCCAACGTCCTGACTTTC. Protein sequence: CASSPTAPSGANVLTF. The chain is built from TRBV7-9 and TRBJ2-6, with D unclear. Germline V gene data show CDR1 as SEHNR and CDR2 as FQNEAQ (reference sequence). Trimming removed 5 bases from V and 0 bases from J, with 11 bases in between. The CDR3 runs 16 residues.